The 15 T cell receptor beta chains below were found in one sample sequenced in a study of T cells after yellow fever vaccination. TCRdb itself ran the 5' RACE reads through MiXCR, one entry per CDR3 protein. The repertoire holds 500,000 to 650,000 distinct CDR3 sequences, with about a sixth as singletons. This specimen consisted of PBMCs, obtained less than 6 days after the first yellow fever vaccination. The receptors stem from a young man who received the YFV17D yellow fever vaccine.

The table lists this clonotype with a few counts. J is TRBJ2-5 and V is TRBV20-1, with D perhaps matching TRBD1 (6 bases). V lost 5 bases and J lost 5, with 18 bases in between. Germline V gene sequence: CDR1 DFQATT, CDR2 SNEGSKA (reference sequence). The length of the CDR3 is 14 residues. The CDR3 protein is CSARPVWGRETQYF. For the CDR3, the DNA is TGCAGTGCTCGCCCCGTCTGGGGGCGGGAGACCCAGTACTTC.

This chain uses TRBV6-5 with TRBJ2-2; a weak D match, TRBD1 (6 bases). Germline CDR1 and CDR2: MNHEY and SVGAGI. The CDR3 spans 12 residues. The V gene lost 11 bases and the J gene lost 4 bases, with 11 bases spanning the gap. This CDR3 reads CAVTGITGELFF. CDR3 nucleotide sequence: TGTGCCGTCACAGGGATCACCGGGGAGCTGTTTTTT.

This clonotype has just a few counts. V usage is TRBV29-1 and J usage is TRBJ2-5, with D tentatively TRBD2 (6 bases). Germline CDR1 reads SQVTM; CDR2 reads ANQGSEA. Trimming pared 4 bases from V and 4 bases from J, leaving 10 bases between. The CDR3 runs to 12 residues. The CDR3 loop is CSVGLGGETQYF. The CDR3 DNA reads TGCAGCGTTGGTCTGGGAGGAGAGACCCAGTACTTC. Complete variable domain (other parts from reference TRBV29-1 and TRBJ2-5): SAVISQKPSRDICQRGTSLTIQCQVDSQVTMMFWYRQQPGQSLTLIATANQGSEATYESGFVIDKFPISRPNLTFSTLTVSNMSPEDSSIYLCSVGLGGETQYFGPGTRLLVL.

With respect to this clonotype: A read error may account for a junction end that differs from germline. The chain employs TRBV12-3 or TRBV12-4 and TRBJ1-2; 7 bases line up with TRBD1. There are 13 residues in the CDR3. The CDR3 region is CASSLPNRGRRKF. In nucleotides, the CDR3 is TGTGCCAGCAGTTTACCTAACAGGGGCAGGAGGAAATTC.

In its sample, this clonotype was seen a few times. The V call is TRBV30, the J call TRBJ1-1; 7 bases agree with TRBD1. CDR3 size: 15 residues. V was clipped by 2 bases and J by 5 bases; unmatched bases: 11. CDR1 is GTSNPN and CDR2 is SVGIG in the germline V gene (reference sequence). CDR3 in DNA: TGTGCCTGGAGTTTTAGACAGGGTAAGGGGACTGAAGCTTTCTTT. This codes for CAWSFRQGKGTEAFF.

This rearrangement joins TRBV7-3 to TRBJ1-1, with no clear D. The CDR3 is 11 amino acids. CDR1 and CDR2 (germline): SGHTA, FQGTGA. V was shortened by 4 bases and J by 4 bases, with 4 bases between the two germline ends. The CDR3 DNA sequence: TGTGCCAGCAGCTCCACCACTGAAGCTTTCTTT. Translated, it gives CASSSTTEAFF.

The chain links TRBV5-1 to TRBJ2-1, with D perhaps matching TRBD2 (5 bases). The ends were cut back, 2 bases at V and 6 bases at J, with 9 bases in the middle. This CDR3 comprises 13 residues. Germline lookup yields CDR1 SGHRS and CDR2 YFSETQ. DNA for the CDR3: TGCGCCAGCAGCTTTGATAGCGTCAATGAGCAGTTCTTC. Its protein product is CASSFDSVNEQFF.

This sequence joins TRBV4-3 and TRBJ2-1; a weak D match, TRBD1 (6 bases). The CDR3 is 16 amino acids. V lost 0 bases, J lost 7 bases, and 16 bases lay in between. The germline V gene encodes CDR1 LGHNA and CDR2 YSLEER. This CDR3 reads CASSQDGAGASNEQFF. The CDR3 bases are TGCGCCAGCAGCCAAGATGGGGCAGGGGCCAGTAATGAGCAGTTCTTC.

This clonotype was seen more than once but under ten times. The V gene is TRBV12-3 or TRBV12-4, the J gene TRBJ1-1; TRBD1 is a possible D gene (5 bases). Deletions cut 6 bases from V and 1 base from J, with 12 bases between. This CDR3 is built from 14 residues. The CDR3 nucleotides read TGTGCCAGCAGGGGGGGTTCGGGGAACACTGAAGCTTTCTTT. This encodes CASRGGSGNTEAFF.

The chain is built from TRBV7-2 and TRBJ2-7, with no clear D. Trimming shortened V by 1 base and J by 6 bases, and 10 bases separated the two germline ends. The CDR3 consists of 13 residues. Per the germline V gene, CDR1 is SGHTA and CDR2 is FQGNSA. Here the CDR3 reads CASSLGREREQYF. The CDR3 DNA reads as TGTGCCAGCAGCTTAGGTAGAGAACGCGAGCAGTACTTC. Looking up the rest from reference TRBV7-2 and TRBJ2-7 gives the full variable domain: GAGVSQSPSNKVTEKGKDVELRCDPISGHTALYWYRQSLGQGLEFLIYFQGNSAPDKSGLPSDRFSAERTGGSVSTLTIQRTQQEDSAVYLCASSLGREREQYFGPGTRLTVT.

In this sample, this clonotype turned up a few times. CDR3 coding DNA: TGTGCCAGCAGGGCGGAGGGTACCGGGAGATACAATGAGCAGTTCTTC. Protein product: CASRAEGTGRYNEQFF. The chain is built from TRBV6-2 or TRBV6-3 and TRBJ2-1; a weak D match, TRBD2 (6 bases). This CDR3 has 16 residues. Germline CDR1 MNHEY, CDR2 SVGEGT. Trimming pared 6 bases from V and 4 bases from J, leaving 19 bases between.

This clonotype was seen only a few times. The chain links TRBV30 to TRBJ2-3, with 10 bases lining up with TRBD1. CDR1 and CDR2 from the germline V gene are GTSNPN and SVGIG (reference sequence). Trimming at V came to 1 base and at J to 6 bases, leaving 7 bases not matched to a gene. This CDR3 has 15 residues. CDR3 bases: TGTGCCTGGAGTGGACAGGGGGCTGCCAGGGATACGCAGTATTTT. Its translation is CAWSGQGAARDTQYF.

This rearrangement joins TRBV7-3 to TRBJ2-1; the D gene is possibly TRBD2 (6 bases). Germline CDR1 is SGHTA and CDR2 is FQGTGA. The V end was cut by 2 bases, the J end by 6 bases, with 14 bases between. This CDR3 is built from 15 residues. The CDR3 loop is CASSLAGLPSNEQFF. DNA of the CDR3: TGTGCCAGCAGCTTAGCGGGACTCCCCTCCAATGAGCAGTTCTTC. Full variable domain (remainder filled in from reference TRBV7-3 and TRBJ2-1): GAGVSQTPSNKVTEKGKYVELRCDPISGHTALYWYRQSLGQGPEFLIYFQGTGAADDSGLPNDRFFAVRPEGSVSTLKIQRTERGDSAVYLCASSLAGLPSNEQFFGPGTRLTVL.

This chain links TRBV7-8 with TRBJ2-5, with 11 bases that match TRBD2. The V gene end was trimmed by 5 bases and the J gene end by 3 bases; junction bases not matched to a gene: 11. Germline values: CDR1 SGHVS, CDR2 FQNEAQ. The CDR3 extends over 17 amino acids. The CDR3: CASSRPTGTSGKETQYF. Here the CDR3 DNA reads TGTGCCAGCAGCCGACCTACCGGGACTAGCGGAAAAGAGACCCAGTACTTC.

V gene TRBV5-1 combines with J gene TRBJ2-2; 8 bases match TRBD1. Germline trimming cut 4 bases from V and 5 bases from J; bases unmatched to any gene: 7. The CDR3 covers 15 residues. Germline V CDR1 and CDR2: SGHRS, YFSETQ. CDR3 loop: CASSLKDRVTGELFF. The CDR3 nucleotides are TGCGCCAGCAGCCTTAAGGACAGGGTAACCGGGGAGCTGTTTTTT. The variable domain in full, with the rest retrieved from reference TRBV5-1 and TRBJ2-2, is KAGVTQTPRYLIKTRGQQVTLSCSPISGHRSVSWYQQTPGQGLQFLFEYFSETQRNKGNFPGRFSGRQFSNSRSEMNVSTLELGDSALYLCASSLKDRVTGELFFGEGSRLTVL.